The source of this TCR beta chain is a study of T cell responses to AZD1222 COVID-19 vaccine. Sequenced by immunoSEQ multiplex PCR; TCRdb stores in-frame clones only, minus some. The sample consists of fewer than 50,000 clones, less than 95% of them appearing once. Study conclusions and caveats: Donor demographics were predominantly white British with a female majority; clonal diversity may be underestimated.

As concerns this clone: Antigen unknown.

V gave up 2 bases and J gave up 2 bases, with 12 bases separating them. Germline lookup yields CDR1 SGHTA and CDR2 FQGNSA. The CDR3 contains 15 residues. This specimen was peripheral blood, taken 28 days after the second AZD1222 dose. This chain uses TRBV7-2 with TRBJ1-2; a possible D gene is TRBD1 (5 bases). The TCR sequence derives from an adult who received the AZD1222 COVID-19 vaccine. CDR3 residues: CASSLPGGVNYGYTF. The CDR3 DNA is TGTGCCAGCAGCTTACCTGGGGGGGTCAACTATGGCTACACCTTC.